Below, one TCR beta chain is given with its context. One end of the junction varies from germline; a read error may be responsible. Profiling relied on immunoSEQ multiplex PCR, and the TCRdb table lists in-frame clones only, not all of them. The sample lists roughly 20,000 clones; 83% were seen once. This entry belongs to a study of OX40 agonist ivuxolimab in advanced cancers. Study-wide context: Patient treatment consisted of intravenous ivuxolimab administration every 2 weeks at 0.01 to 10 mg/kg.

The CDR3 is made up of 13 amino acids. Germline values: CDR1 SGHTA, CDR2 FQGTGA. Sequences were derived from CD4+ or CD8+ T cells sorted from blood, sampled in a trial of the OX40 agonist ivuxolimab. The clonotype was recovered from an adult with an advanced solid tumor such as melanoma, head and neck, liver or kidney cancer. This chain uses TRBV7-3 with TRBJ2-5; D is uncertain. This CDR3 reads CASSLTAFETQYF. In DNA form, the CDR3 reads TGTGCCAGCAGCCTAACAGCTTTTGAGACCCAGTACTTC.